This record looks at one T cell receptor beta chain sequence and its context. The data derive from a study of blood T cell repertoires in COVID-19. On the study more broadly: T cells, B-cell-depleted T cells, or PBMCs supplied cDNA or gDNA.

As originally analysed: The assay estimated nucleated cells by amplifying reference gene primers. Only in-frame clones appear in the TCRdb table, and some are missing; sequencing was by immunoSEQ multiplex PCR. The V and J calls and the clone size are those of that table, but D and trimming were determined from the DNA. The table lists some 150,000 clones, 75% to 90% of them singletons. In germline, CDR1 is SNHLY, CDR2 FYNNEI. The V and J ends lost 6 bases and 4 bases, in that order; junction bases with no gene match: 9. The CDR3 loop spans 15 amino acids. The source of this sequence is a man in his forties or fifties with active COVID-19. The sequencing input was peripheral blood. The V and J genes are TRBV2 and TRBJ1-2; 9 bases are shared with TRBD1. The CDR3 reads CASRAGTGTFYGYTF. Here the CDR3 DNA reads TGTGCCAGCAGGGCCGGGACAGGGACTTTCTATGGCTACACCTTC.